One sample yielded the 5 T cell receptor beta chains listed below, sequenced in a study of low-dose radiotherapy and immunotherapy resistance in tumors. Priming of first-strand cDNA relied on TRAV- and TRBV-specific primers (covering alpha and beta chains). TCR amplification involved 15 to 25 PCR cycles with a constant-region primer and V-primer adapter. MiXCR, applied by TCRdb to the reads, yields one record per CDR3 protein. Of about 9,800 distinct CDR3 sequences in the sample, about 75% are singletons; the top ten hold roughly 1.4%. The receptors were gathered from a human donor with advanced metastatic prostate, ovarian, gallbladder or colorectal cancer (not recorded which). This table probably holds off-target reads from a library built for another chain.

This chain connects TRBV28 to TRBJ2-5, with D possibly being TRBD2 (6 bases). The V and J ends lost 2 bases and 4 bases respectively, with 11 bases between them. Germline CDR1 and CDR2: MDHEN and SYDVKM. The CDR3 runs 14 residues. The CDR3: CASSLGGRRETQYF. In DNA, the CDR3 is TGTGCCAGCAGTTTAGGGGGGAGGCGAGAGACCCAGTACTTC.

The genes are TRBV28 and TRBJ2-3, with TRBD2 matching 8 bases. V trimming: 5 bases; J trimming: 0 bases; junction bases outside the gene matches: 4. Germline assignment: CDR1 MDHEN and CDR2 SYDVKM. The CDR3 length is 15 residues. The CDR3 DNA reads as TGTGCCAGCAGTCGGACTAGCCCAAGCACAGATACGCAGTATTTT. It codes for CASSRTSPSTDTQYF.

This chain joins TRBV3-1 and TRBJ2-6; D is possibly TRBD1 (5 bases). The CDR3 loop spans 17 amino acids. CDR1 LGHDT and CDR2 YNNKEL come from the germline V gene (reference sequence). V lost 1 base and J lost 4, with 14 bases in between. The CDR3 nucleotides are TGTGCCAGCAGCCAAGCTAGGGGCGCAGGAGGGGCCAACGTCCTGACTTTC. Amino acids: CASSQARGAGGANVLTF.

The count of this clonotype is one. The chain employs TRBV30 and TRBJ1-2; a weak D match, TRBD1 (6 bases). Germline CDR1 reads GTSNPN; CDR2 reads SVGIG (reference sequence). The CDR3 sequence is 14 residues long. Trimming removed 3 bases from V and 2 bases from J, with 13 bases in between. The CDR3 DNA is TGTGCCTGGAGAAAAGCAGGGGCGAACTATGGCTACACCTTC. It encodes CAWRKAGANYGYTF.

This clonotype was detected only a few times. The chain joins TRBV28 to TRBJ2-3; tentatively, D is TRBD2 (7 bases). Looked up from germline, CDR1 is MDHEN and CDR2 is SYDVKM. V was cut by 6 bases and J by 6 bases, with 16 bases left in between. This CDR3 has 14 amino acids. In DNA form, the CDR3 reads TGTGCCAGCAGCGAGACAGGAGCGGGGGATACGCAGTATTTT. Amino acid sequence: CASSETGAGDTQYF. Supplemented by reference TRBV28 and TRBJ2-3, the full variable domain reads DVKVTQSSRYLVKRTGEKVFLECVQDMDHENMFWYRQDPGLGLRLIYFSYDVKMKEKGDIPEGYSVSREKKERFSLILESASTNQTSMYLCASSETGAGDTQYFGPGTRLTVL.